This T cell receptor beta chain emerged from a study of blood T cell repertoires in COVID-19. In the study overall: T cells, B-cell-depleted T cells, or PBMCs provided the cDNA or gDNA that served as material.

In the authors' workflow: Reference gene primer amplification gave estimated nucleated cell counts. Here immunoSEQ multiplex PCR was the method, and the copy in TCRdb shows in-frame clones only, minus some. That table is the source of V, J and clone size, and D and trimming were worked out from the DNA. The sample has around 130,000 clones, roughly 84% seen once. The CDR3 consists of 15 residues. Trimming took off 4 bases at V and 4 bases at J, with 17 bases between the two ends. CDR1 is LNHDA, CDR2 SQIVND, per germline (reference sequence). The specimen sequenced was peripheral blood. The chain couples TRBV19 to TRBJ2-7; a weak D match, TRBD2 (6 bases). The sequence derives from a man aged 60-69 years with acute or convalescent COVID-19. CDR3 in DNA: TGTGCCAGTAGTACCAGCAGACTAGGACCTTACGAGCAGTACTTC. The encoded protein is CASSTSRLGPYEQYF.